Below, 25 T cell receptor beta chains from the same sample are listed, as sequenced in a study of cytomegalovirus exposure and HLA in healthy donors. The study ran its PCR with 60 Vbeta and 13 Jbeta primers. Measured with immunoSEQ multiplex PCR; TCRdb has only the in-frame clones, and not every one. The data contain fewer than 250,000 clones, roughly 85% of them singletons. The sequenced sample was PBMCs. These receptors were taken from a man aged 18 to 29 in good health and CMV-seronegative.

This clone appeared a single time. This chain uses TRBV7-9 with TRBJ1-5; D gene ambiguous. CDR1 and CDR2 (germline): SEHNR, FQNEAQ (reference sequence). The V end lost 0 bases, the J end lost 4 bases, and 16 bases lay between the germline ends. The CDR3 consists of 17 residues. CDR3 nucleotides: TGTGCCAGCAGCTTAGCGGAGGGCAGCCTAGGGAATCAGCCCCAGCATTTT. It translates to CASSLAEGSLGNQPQHF. The whole variable domain, remainder taken from reference TRBV7-9 and TRBJ1-5, is DTGVSQNPRHKITKRGQNVTFRCDPISEHNRLYWYRQTLGQGPEFLTYFQNEAQLEKSRLLSDRFSAERPKGSFSTLEIQRTEQGDSAMYLCASSLAEGSLGNQPQHFGDGTRLSIL.

This clone was seen just once. The chain carries TRBV7-9 and TRBJ1-3; 9 bases align to TRBD1. CDR1 and CDR2 from the germline V gene are SEHNR and FQNEAQ (reference sequence). The CDR3 consists of 15 residues. The J segment lost 3 bases and the V segment lost 5 bases, leaving 5 bases of the junction unmatched. The CDR3 coding sequence is TGTGCCAGCAGCAAGACAGGGGGAGGTGGAAACACCATATATTTT. It is translated as CASSKTGGGGNTIYF.

In nucleotides, the CDR3 is TGTGCCAGCTCACAGGGGATCAATCAGCCCCAGCATTTT. Its protein product is CASSQGINQPQHF. The genes are TRBV6-5 and TRBJ1-5; 7 positions match TRBD1. CDR3 length: 13 residues. Germline assignment: CDR1 MNHEY and CDR2 SVGAGI. Trimming cost V 8 bases and J 3 bases; bases outside gene matches: 4.

This clone was seen a few times. The J gene is TRBJ2-3, the V gene TRBV6-4; TRBD1 is a possible D gene (5 bases). The CDR3 sequence is 12 residues long. The germline V gene encodes CDR1 MRHNA and CDR2 SNTAGT. The V end lost 2 bases, the J end lost 10 bases, and 10 bases lay between the germline ends. The CDR3 region has the DNA TGTGCCAGCAGTGACGGGGCTAGTCCGCAGTATTTT. Protein sequence: CASSDGASPQYF.

The CDR3 spells CASSGLGQGLYGYTF. CDR3 sequence (DNA): TGTGCCAGCAGCGGCTTGGGACAGGGGCTATATGGCTACACCTTC. This chain connects TRBV9 to TRBJ1-2, with 10 bases matching TRBD1. Germline CDR1 SGDLS, CDR2 YYNGEE. The CDR3 runs to 15 residues. V lost 3 bases, J lost 5 bases, and 7 bases stayed unmatched.

This chain connects TRBV7-2 to TRBJ2-7, with TRBD1 matching over 7 bases. Germline CDR1 is SGHTA and CDR2 is FQGNSA. CDR3 length equals 18 residues. With V trimmed by 3 bases and J by 3 bases, 17 bases remained unmatched. The CDR3 DNA reads as TGTGCCAGCAGCTTCCTCGGGCCGGGGTGGGACAGCAACTACGAGCAGTACTTC. It yields the protein CASSFLGPGWDSNYEQYF.

The V call is TRBV5-1, the J call TRBJ2-7; 8 bases agree with TRBD2. Trimming at V came to 4 bases and at J to 4 bases, leaving 13 bases not matched to a gene. The germline gives CDR1 SGHRS, CDR2 YFSETQ. The CDR3 is 16 amino acids. Written as DNA, the CDR3 is TGCGCCAGCAGCGCCGCCGGGAGTAGCGGGGTTTACGAGCAGTACTTC. Translating it yields CASSAAGSSGVYEQYF.

This clone was picked up a small number of times. The V call is TRBV13, the J call TRBJ2-7; D is ambiguous. CDR1 and CDR2 from the germline V gene are PRHDT and FYEKMQ (reference sequence). CDR3 length: 13 amino acids. Trimming cost V 5 bases and J 1 base, with 9 bases left between them. CDR3 sequence: CASSQTLSYEQYF. The CDR3 DNA follows: TGTGCCAGCAGCCAGACTCTATCCTACGAGCAGTACTTC.

This chain connects TRBV5-6 to TRBJ2-7; possible D gene TRBD1, 6 bases. CDR3 length: 14 amino acids. Trimming removed 0 bases at V and 3 bases at J, with 10 bases between. Germline CDR1 SGHDT, CDR2 YYEEEE. CDR3 amino acids: CASSLGDIYYEQYF. Here the CDR3 DNA reads TGTGCCAGCAGCTTGGGGGACATCTACTACGAGCAGTACTTC. Drawing the rest from reference TRBV5-6 and TRBJ2-7, the complete variable domain is DAGVTQSPTHLIKTRGQQVTLRCSPKSGHDTVSWYQQALGQGPQFIFQYYEEEERQRGNFPDRFSGHQFPNYSSELNVNALLLGDSALYLCASSLGDIYYEQYFGPGTRLTVT.

The chain carries TRBV4-3 and TRBJ1-2; perhaps TRBD1 as D (6 bases). V dropped 1 base and J dropped 8 bases, with 11 bases sitting between them. In germline, CDR1 is LGHNA, CDR2 YSLEER. The CDR3 is 13 residues long. This CDR3 is CASSQGSGTGYTF. In DNA, the CDR3 is TGCGCCAGCAGCCAAGGGTCCGGGACAGGCTACACCTTC.

The chain uses TRBV6-1 and TRBJ2-7; D call uncertain. CDR3 length: 13 amino acids. V was clipped by 2 bases and J by 4 bases, with 9 bases between them. Per germline, CDR1 MNHNS and CDR2 SASEGT. The CDR3 DNA reads as TGTGCCAGCAGTGAACGAGGTTTATACGAGCAGTACTTC. As protein: CASSERGLYEQYF.

The chain employs TRBV28 and TRBJ2-5, with D perhaps TRBD2 (5 bases). Germline V gives CDR1 MDHEN, CDR2 SYDVKM. V was clipped by 6 bases and J by 1 base, with 9 bases between them. CDR3 length: 13 amino acids. The CDR3 is CASSLSGQETQYF. DNA of the CDR3: TGTGCCAGCAGCCTGAGCGGCCAAGAGACCCAGTACTTC.

The V gene is TRBV15, the J gene TRBJ1-1, with TRBD1 matching over 12 bases. After removal of 2 bases from V and 3 bases from J, the junction contained 7 bases not matched to a gene. The germline CDR1 and CDR2 sequences are LNHNV and YYDKDF (reference sequence). The CDR3 consists of 17 residues. CDR3 in DNA: TGTGCCACCAGCAGACGCGGGACAGGGGGCAGGGACACTGAAGCTTTCTTT. It yields the protein CATSRRGTGGRDTEAFF.

The chain combines TRBV6-5 with TRBJ1-5, with TRBD1 matching over 7 bases. The CDR3 extends over 15 amino acids. Trimming cost V 6 bases and J 3 bases; bases outside gene matches: 8. Looked up from germline, CDR1 is MNHEY and CDR2 is SVGAGI. In DNA form, the CDR3 reads TGTGCCAGCAGCGAGGGCGACAGGGTCAATCAGCCCCAGCATTTT. Residues: CASSEGDRVNQPQHF.

The chain is built from TRBV2 and TRBJ2-7, with D possibly matching TRBD2 (5 bases). The CDR3 consists of 13 residues. V lost 4 bases and J lost 3, with 10 bases in between. Germline lookup yields CDR1 SNHLY and CDR2 FYNNEI. CDR3 nucleotide sequence: TGTGCCAGCAGTGTTCGAGGGAACTACGAGCAGTACTTC. The encoded protein is CASSVRGNYEQYF.

The V and J genes are TRBV30 and TRBJ2-2; D is perhaps TRBD2 (7 bases). Germline assignment: CDR1 GTSNPN and CDR2 SVGIG (reference sequence). The CDR3 consists of 14 residues. The V and J ends lost 5 bases and 0 bases respectively, with 10 bases between them. CDR3 DNA sequence: TGTGCCTGGGGGGGGGCGTCGAACACCGGGGAGCTGTTTTTT. It encodes CAWGGASNTGELFF.

J is TRBJ1-1 and V is TRBV18; a weak D match, TRBD1 (5 bases). CDR1 is KGHSH, CDR2 LQKENI, per germline. CDR3 length: 15 amino acids. The V and J ends lost 1 base and 0 bases respectively, with 9 bases between them. The DNA of the CDR3 is TGTGCCAGCTCACCACTATCAGGGCTGAACACTGAAGCTTTCTTT. Translated, it gives CASSPLSGLNTEAFF.

This rearrangement joins TRBV27 to TRBJ1-1, with 8 bases matching TRBD1. CDR1 and CDR2 from the germline V gene are MNHEY and SMNVEV (reference sequence). With 2 bases clipped from V and 5 bases from J, the junction kept 4 bases outside the gene matches. The CDR3 has 14 amino acids. For the CDR3, the DNA is TGTGCCAGCAGTTTAACGACAGGGGTAACTGAAGCTTTCTTT. Translating it yields CASSLTTGVTEAFF.

V gene TRBV4-2 combines with J gene TRBJ1-1; D unclear. V lost 0 bases, J lost 4 bases, and 12 bases lay in between. Germline V gene data show CDR1 as LGHNA and CDR2 as YNFKEQ. This CDR3 comprises 15 residues. The CDR3 region is CASSQDVRGVTEAFF. DNA for the CDR3: TGTGCCAGCAGCCAAGATGTGAGAGGAGTCACTGAAGCTTTCTTT.

The genes are TRBV7-9 and TRBJ2-1; TRBD1 might be the D (5 bases). Germline CDR1 and CDR2: SEHNR and FQNEAQ (reference sequence). The CDR3 loop spans 14 amino acids. Trimming took 5 bases from V and 3 from J, leaving 11 bases between them. The CDR3 DNA is TGTGCCAGCAGCCCCCCAGGGAACTACAATGAGCAGTTCTTC. Its protein is CASSPPGNYNEQFF.

V is TRBV28 and J is TRBJ2-7; tentatively, D is TRBD1 (5 bases). Trimming removed 4 bases from V and 2 bases from J, with 9 bases in between. Per the germline V gene, CDR1 is MDHEN and CDR2 is SYDVKM. The CDR3 has 13 residues. The CDR3 protein is CASSSMTAYEQYF. CDR3 bases: TGTGCCAGCAGTTCCATGACAGCCTACGAGCAGTACTTC.

The rearrangement links TRBV6-5 to TRBJ2-5; 9 nucleotides align to TRBD2. CDR1 and CDR2 (germline): MNHEY, SVGAGI. The length of the CDR3 is 14 residues. Trimming cost V 4 bases and J 5 bases; bases outside gene matches: 5. DNA of the CDR3: TGTGCCAGCAGTTTTAGCGGGGGCGGTGAGACCCAGTACTTC. This encodes CASSFSGGGETQYF.

DNA of the CDR3: TGTGCCAGCAGTGCCTTAAACAGGGGGCAGAATGAAAAACTGTTTTTT. Translated: CASSALNRGQNEKLFF. The chain employs TRBV2 and TRBJ1-4; TRBD1 aligns across 9 bases. Looked up from germline, CDR1 is SNHLY and CDR2 is FYNNEI. There are 16 residues in the CDR3. The junction had 8 bases not matched to a gene; V was cut back by 4 bases and J by 5 bases. The complete variable domain, with remaining parts taken from reference TRBV2 and TRBJ1-4, reads EPEVTQTPSHQVTQMGQEVILRCVPISNHLYFYWYRQILGQKVEFLVSFYNNEISEKSEIFDDQFSVERPDGSNFTLKIRSTKLEDSAMYFCASSALNRGQNEKLFFGSGTQLSVL.

The V and J genes are TRBV4-1 and TRBJ2-1; 9 nucleotides match TRBD1. CDR3 length equals 16 residues. The trim removed 2 bases at V and 8 bases at J, leaving 10 bases unmatched. CDR1 and CDR2 from the germline V gene are MGHRA and YSYEKL. CDR3 coding DNA: TGCGCCAGCAGCCAATTACCGGGACAGGGCCAGGATGAGCAGTTCTTC. It is translated as CASSQLPGQGQDEQFF.

The V and J genes are TRBV30 and TRBJ2-7, with 7 bases matching TRBD2. J was trimmed by 6 bases and V by 2 bases; bases with no gene match: 1. From germline, CDR1 is GTSNPN and CDR2 SVGIG (reference sequence). This CDR3 contains 11 residues. CDR3 in DNA: TGTGCCTGGAGTTGGGGGGGCGAGCAGTACTTC. It codes for CAWSWGGEQYF.